The 2 T cell receptor beta chains below all came from one sample that was sequenced in a study of T cell responses to AZD1222 COVID-19 vaccine. Here immunoSEQ multiplex PCR was the method, and the copy in TCRdb shows in-frame clones only, minus some. Altogether about 35,000 clones are present, approximately 86% being singletons, with the ten largest covering less than 7%. Sequences were derived from peripheral blood, sampled on day 0 of AZD1222 vaccination. These receptors were obtained from an adult in good health.

This chain uses TRBV4-3 with TRBJ2-5, with D perhaps assigned TRBD1 or TRBD2 (5 bases each). From germline, CDR1 is LGHNA and CDR2 YSLEER. Trimming left V 0 bases short and J 5 bases short, with 7 bases between. CDR3 size: 13 residues. The CDR3 coding sequence is TGCGCCAGCAGCCAAGATTGGGGGGAGACCCAGTACTTC. This gives the protein CASSQDWGETQYF.

The rearrangement links TRBV19 to TRBJ1-5; the D is unclear. Trimming cost V 0 bases and J 0 bases, with 15 bases left between them. The germline V gene has CDR1 LNHDA and CDR2 SQIVND (reference sequence). The CDR3 loop spans 18 amino acids. CDR3 amino acids: CASSIDRIPSYSNQPQHF. The CDR3 nucleotides are TGTGCCAGTAGTATAGACAGGATCCCAAGTTATAGCAATCAGCCCCAGCATTTT.